A few counts support the clone carrying this TCR beta chain. Its matching antigen is unknown. PCR primers comprised 60 Vbeta and 13 Jbeta primers. Produced via immunoSEQ multiplex PCR; TCRdb's table is partial and in-frame only. The table lists some 240,000 clones, about nine tenths of them singletons. This specimen belongs to a study of cytomegalovirus exposure and HLA in healthy donors. Whole-study findings and limits: Reported performance of the classifier showed diagnosis of cytomegalovirus status with high specificity and sensitivity.

The CDR3 runs to 10 residues. V was trimmed by 6 bases and J by 8 bases, leaving 10 bases between them. The germline CDR1 and CDR2 sequences are SQVTM and ANQGSEA. The genes are TRBV29-1 and TRBJ1-2, with TRBD1 as a possible D gene (6 bases). The source is a girl under 10 years old in good health and CMV-seronegative. Material for sequencing was PBMCs. The CDR3 region is CSVEQGGYTF. The CDR3, as DNA: TGCAGCGTCGAACAGGGAGGCTACACCTTC.